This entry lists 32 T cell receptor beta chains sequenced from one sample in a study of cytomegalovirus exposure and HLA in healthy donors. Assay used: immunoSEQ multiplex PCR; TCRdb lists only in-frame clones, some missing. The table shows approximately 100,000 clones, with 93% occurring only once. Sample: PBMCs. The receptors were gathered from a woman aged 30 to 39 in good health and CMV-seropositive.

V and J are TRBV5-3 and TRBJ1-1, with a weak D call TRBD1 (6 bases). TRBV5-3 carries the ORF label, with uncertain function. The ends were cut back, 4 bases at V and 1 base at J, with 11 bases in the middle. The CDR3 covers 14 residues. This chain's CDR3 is CARSIEGGNTEAFF. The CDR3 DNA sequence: TGTGCCAGAAGCATTGAAGGGGGGAACACTGAAGCTTTCTTT.

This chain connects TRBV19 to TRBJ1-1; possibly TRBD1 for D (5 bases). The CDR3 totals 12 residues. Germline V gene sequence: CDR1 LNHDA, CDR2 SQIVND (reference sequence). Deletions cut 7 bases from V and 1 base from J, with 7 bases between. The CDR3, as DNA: TGTGCCAGTACAACAGGGAACACTGAAGCTTTCTTT. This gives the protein CASTTGNTEAFF. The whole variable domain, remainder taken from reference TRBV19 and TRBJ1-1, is DGGITQSPKYLFRKEGQNVTLSCEQNLNHDAMYWYRQDPGQGLRLIYYSQIVNDFQKGDIAEGYSVSREKKESFPLTVTSAQKNPTAFYLCASTTGNTEAFFGQGTRLTVV.

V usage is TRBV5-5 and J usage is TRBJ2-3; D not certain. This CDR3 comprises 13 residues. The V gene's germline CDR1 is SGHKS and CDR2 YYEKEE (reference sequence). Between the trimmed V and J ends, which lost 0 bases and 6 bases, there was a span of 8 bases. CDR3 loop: CASSLVGSDTQYF. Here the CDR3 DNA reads TGTGCCAGCAGCTTGGTGGGCTCCGATACGCAGTATTTT. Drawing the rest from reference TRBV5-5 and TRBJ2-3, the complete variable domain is DAGVTQSPTHLIKTRGQQVTLRCSPISGHKSVSWYQQVLGQGPQFIFQYYEKEERGRGNFPDRFSARQFPNYSSELNVNALLLGDSALYLCASSLVGSDTQYFGPGTRLTVL.

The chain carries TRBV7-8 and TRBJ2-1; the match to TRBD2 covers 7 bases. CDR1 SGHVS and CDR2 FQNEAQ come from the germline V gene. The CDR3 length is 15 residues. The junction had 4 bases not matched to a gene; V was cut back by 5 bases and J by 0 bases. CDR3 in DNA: TGTGCCAGCAGCAGAAGCGGGAACTCCTACAATGAGCAGTTCTTC. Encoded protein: CASSRSGNSYNEQFF.

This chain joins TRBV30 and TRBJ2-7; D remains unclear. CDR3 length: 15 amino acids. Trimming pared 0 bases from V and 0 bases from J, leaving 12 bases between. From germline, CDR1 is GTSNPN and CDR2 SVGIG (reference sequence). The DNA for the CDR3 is TGTGCCTGGAGTGTACGGTCACAGAACTCCTACGAGCAGTACTTC. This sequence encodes CAWSVRSQNSYEQYF.

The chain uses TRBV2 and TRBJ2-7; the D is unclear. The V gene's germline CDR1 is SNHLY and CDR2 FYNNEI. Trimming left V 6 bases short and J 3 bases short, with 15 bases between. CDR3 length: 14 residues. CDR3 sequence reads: CASSTPPRGYEQYF. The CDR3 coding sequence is TGTGCCAGCAGCACGCCCCCAAGAGGCTACGAGCAGTACTTC.

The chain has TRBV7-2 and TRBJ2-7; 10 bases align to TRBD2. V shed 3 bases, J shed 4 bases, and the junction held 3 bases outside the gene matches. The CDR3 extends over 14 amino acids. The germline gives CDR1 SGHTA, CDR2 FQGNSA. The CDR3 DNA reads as TGTGCCAGCAGCTTCGGACTAGCGGCATACGAGCAGTACTTC. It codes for CASSFGLAAYEQYF.

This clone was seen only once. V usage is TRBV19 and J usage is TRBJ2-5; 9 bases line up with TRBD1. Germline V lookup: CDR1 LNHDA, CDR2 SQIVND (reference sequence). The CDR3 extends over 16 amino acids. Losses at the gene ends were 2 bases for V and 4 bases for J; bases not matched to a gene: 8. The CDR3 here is CASSISTGGFAETQYF. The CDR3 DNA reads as TGTGCCAGTAGTATATCCACAGGGGGCTTTGCAGAGACCCAGTACTTC.

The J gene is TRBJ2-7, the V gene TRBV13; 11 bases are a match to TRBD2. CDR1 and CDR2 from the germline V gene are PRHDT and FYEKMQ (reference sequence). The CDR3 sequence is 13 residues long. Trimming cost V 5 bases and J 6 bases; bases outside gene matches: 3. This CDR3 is CASSTGTSGEQYF. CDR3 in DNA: TGTGCCAGCAGCACAGGGACTAGCGGCGAGCAGTACTTC.

CDR3 DNA sequence: TGTGCCAGCAGCTTACCTGATGAGCAGTTCTTC. This sequence encodes CASSLPDEQFF. J is TRBJ2-1 and V is TRBV7-9; D is uncertain. Germline loops: CDR1 SEHNR, CDR2 FQNEAQ (reference sequence). Trimming shortened V by 2 bases and J by 8 bases, and 4 bases separated the two germline ends. This CDR3 has 11 amino acids.

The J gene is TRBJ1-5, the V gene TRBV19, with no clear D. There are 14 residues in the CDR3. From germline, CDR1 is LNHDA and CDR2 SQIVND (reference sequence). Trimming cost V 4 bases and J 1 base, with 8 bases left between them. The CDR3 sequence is CASSSRLSNQPQHF. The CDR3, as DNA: TGTGCCAGTAGTAGCAGATTAAGCAATCAGCCCCAGCATTTT.

Here the CDR3 DNA reads TGCGCCAGCAGCATGGGACAGGGGGTGGACTTTGAGCAGTTCTTC. It translates to CASSMGQGVDFEQFF. The rearrangement uses TRBV5-1 and TRBJ2-1; 11 bases fit TRBD1. V was clipped by 4 bases and J by 9 bases; unmatched bases: 9. The CDR3 is 15 amino acids. From germline, CDR1 is SGHRS and CDR2 YFSETQ.

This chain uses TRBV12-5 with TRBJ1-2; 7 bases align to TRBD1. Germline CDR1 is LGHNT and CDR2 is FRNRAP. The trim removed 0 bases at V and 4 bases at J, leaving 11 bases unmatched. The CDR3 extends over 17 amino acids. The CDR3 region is CASGLVLQDRESYGYTF. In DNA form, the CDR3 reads TGTGCTAGTGGTTTGGTCCTACAAGACAGGGAGAGCTATGGCTACACCTTC.

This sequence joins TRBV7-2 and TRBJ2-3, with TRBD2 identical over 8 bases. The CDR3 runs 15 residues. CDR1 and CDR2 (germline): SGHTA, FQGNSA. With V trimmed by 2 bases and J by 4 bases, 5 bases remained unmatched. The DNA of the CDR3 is TGTGCCAGCAGCTTAAATTCAGCGGGAGCAGATACGCAGTATTTT. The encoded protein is CASSLNSAGADTQYF.

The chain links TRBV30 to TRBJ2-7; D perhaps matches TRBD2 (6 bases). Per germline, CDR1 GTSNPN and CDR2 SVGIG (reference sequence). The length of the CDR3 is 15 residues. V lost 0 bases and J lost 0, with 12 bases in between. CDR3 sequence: CAWSVGLASSYEQYF. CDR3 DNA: TGTGCCTGGAGTGTAGGTCTAGCGAGCTCCTACGAGCAGTACTTC.

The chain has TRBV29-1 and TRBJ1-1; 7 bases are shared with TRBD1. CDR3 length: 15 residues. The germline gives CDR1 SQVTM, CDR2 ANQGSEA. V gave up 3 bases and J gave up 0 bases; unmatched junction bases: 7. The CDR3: CSVEAGGVLNTEAFF. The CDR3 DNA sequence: TGCAGCGTTGAGGCAGGGGGAGTACTGAACACTGAAGCTTTCTTT.

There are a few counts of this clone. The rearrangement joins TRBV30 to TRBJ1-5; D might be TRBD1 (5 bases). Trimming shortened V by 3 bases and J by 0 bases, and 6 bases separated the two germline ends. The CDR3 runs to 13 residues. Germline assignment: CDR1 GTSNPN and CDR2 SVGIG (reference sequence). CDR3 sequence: CAWSRDSNQPQHF. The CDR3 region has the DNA TGTGCCTGGAGCAGGGATAGCAATCAGCCCCAGCATTTT.

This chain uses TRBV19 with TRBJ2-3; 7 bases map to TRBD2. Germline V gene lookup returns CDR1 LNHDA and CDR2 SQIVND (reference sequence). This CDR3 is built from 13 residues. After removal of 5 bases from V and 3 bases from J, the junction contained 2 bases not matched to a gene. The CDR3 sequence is CASSWGGTDTQYF. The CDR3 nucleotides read TGTGCCAGTAGTTGGGGGGGGACAGATACGCAGTATTTT.

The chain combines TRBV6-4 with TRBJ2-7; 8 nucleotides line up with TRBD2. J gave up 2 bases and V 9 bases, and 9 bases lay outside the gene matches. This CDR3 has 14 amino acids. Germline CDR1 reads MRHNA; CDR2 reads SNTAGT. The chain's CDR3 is CASSAGVGPYEQYF. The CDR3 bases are TGTGCCAGTTCAGCGGGAGTGGGGCCCTACGAGCAGTACTTC.

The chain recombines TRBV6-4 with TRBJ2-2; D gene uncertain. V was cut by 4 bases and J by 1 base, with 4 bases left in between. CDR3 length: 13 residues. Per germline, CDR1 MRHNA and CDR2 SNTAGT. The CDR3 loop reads CASSGENTGELFF. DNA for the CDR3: TGTGCCAGCAGTGGAGAGAACACCGGGGAGCTGTTTTTT.

The CDR3 loop is CASSSGTGVNQPQHF. The DNA of the CDR3 is TGCGCCAGCAGCTCCGGGACAGGGGTAAATCAGCCCCAGCATTTT. The chain joins TRBV5-1 to TRBJ1-5; 10 bases match TRBD1. With V trimmed by 3 bases and J by 4 bases, 4 bases remained unmatched. Germline CDR1 is SGHRS and CDR2 is YFSETQ. The length of the CDR3 is 15 residues.

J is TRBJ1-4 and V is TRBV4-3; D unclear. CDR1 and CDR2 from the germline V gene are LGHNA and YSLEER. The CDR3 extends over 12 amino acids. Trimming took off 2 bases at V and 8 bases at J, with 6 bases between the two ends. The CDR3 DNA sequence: TGCGCCAGCAGCCAACAAGCCGAAAAACTGTTTTTT. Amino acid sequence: CASSQQAEKLFF.

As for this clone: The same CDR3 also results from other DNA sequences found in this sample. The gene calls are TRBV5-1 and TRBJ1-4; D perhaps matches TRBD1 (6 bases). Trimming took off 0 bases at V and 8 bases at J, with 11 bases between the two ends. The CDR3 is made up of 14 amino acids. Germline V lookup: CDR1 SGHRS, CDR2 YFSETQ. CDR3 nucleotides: TGCGCCAGCAGCTTGGACAGGGAGGGCGAAAAACTGTTTTTT. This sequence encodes CASSLDREGEKLFF.

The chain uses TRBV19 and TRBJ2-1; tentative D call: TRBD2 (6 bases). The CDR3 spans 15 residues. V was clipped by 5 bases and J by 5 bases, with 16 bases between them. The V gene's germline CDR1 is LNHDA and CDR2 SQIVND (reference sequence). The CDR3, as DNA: TGTGCCAGTAGTCCCTGGGGGGACCTCAACAATGAGCAGTTCTTC. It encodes CASSPWGDLNNEQFF.

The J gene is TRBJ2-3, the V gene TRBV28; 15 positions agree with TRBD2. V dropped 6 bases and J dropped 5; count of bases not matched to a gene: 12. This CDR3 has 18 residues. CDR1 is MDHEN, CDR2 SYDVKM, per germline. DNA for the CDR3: TGTGCCAGCAGCCTTATTACGGGGACTAGCGGGAGGAGAGATACGCAGTATTTT. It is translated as CASSLITGTSGRRDTQYF.

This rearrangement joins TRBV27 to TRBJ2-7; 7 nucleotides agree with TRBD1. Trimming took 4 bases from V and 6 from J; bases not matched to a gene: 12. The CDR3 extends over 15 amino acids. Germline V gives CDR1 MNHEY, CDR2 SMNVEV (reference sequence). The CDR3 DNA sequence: TGTGCCAGCAGTTACGACAGGGATCTTCGTTTCGAGCAGTACTTC. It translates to CASSYDRDLRFEQYF.

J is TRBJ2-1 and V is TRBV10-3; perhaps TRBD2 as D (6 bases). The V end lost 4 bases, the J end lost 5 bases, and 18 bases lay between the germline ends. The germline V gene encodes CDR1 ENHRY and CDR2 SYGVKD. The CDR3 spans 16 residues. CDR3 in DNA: TGTGCCATCAGTGGTTTGTGGGTCGGGGGACACAATGAGCAGTTCTTC. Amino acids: CAISGLWVGGHNEQFF.

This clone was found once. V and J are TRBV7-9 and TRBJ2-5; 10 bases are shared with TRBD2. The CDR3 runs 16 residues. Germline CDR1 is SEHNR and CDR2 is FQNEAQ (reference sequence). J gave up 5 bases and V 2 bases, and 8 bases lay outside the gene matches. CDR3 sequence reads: CASSLRSSGRDETQYF. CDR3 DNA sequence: TGTGCCAGCAGCTTAAGGTCCAGCGGGAGGGATGAGACCCAGTACTTC.

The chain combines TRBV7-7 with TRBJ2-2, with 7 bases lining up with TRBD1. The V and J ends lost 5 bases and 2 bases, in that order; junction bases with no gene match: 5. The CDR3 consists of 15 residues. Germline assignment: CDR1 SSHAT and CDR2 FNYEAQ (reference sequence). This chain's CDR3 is CASSLGQPNTGELFF. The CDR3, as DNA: TGTGCCAGCAGCCTGGGACAGCCCAACACCGGGGAGCTGTTTTTT.

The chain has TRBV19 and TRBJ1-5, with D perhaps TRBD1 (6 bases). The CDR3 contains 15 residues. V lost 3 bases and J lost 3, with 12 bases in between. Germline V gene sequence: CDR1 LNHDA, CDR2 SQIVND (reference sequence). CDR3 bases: TGTGCCAGTAGTATCGGACAGAGCAACAATCAGCCCCAGCATTTT. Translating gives CASSIGQSNNQPQHF.

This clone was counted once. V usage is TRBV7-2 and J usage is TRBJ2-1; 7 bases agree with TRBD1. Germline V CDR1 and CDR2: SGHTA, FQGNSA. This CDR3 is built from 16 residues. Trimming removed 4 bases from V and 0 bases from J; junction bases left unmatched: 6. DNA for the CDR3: TGTGCCAGCAGCTCGGGACAGATGAGCTCCTACAATGAGCAGTTCTTC. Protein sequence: CASSSGQMSSYNEQFF.

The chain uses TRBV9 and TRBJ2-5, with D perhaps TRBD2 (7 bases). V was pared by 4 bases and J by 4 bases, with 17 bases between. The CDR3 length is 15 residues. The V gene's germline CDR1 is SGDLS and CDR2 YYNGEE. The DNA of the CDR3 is TGTGCCAGCAGCCCCGAGGGGGGGGCCGTAGAGACCCAGTACTTC. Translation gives CASSPEGGAVETQYF.